This paragraph covers one T cell receptor (beta chain) sequence. The target antigen is unknown. CDR1 is SNHLY, CDR2 FYNNEI, per germline. This CDR3 is built from 15 residues. The V gene end was trimmed by 6 bases and the J gene end by 6 bases; junction bases not matched to a gene: 6. The data were produced by immunoSEQ multiplex PCR, yet TCRdb's version contains in-frame clones alone and is incomplete. This table holds about 90,000 clones, roughly 90% found once. This sample was included in a study of graft-versus-host responses after intestinal transplantation. Study-wide context: The recipients all started with anti-thymocyte globulin induction and then took tacrolimus and steroids for 2 to 3 years.

This chain connects TRBV2 to TRBJ2-3; 13 bases are shared with TRBD2. The source material was unstimulated CD4+ T cells sorted from spleen or lymph node cells, sampled before intestinal transplant. This receptor was obtained from a human donor who received an intestinal transplant. Written as DNA, the CDR3 is TGTGCCAGCAGCGGGACTAGCGGGACGCTTGATACGCAGTATTTT. It encodes CASSGTSGTLDTQYF.